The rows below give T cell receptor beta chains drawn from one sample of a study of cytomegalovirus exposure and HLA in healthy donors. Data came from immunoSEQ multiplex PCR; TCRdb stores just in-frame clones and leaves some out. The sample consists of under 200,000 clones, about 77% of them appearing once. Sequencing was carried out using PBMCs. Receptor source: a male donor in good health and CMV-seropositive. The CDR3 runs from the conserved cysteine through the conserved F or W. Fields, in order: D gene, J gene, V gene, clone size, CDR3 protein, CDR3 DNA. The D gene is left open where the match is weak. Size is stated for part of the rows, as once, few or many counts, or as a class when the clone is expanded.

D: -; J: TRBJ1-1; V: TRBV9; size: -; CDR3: CASSPRHLTEAFF; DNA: TGTGCCAGCAGCCCCCGACACCTAACTGAAGCTTTCTTT
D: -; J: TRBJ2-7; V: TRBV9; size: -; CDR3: CASSPGGFEQYF; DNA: TGTGCCAGCAGCCCCGGAGGGTTCGAGCAGTACTTC
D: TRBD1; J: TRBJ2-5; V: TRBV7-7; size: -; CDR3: CASSLGTGQETQYF; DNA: TGTGCTAGCAGCCTCGGGACAGGTCAAGAGACCCAGTACTTC
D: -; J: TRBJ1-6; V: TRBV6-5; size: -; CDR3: CASWGVGAPLHF; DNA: TGTGCCAGTTGGGGGGTTGGGGCACCCCTCCACTTT
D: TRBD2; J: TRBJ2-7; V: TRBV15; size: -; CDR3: CATSRAPAGAHEQYF; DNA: TGTGCCACCAGCAGAGCCCCGGCGGGAGCCCACGAGCAGTACTTC
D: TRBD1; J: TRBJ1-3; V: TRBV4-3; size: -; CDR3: CASSQTGPPGNTIYF; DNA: TGCGCCAGCAGCCAGACAGGGCCCCCTGGAAACACCATATATTTT
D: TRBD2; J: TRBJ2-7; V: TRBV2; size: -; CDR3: CASARGEIHEQYF; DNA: TGTGCCAGCGCTCGGGGGGAAATCCACGAGCAGTACTTC
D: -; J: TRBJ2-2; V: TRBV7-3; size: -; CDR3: CASVRGNTGELFF; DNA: TGTGCCAGCGTTAGGGGGAACACCGGGGAGCTGTTTTTT
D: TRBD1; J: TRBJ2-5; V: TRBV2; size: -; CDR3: CASTETGNQETQYF; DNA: TGTGCCAGCACTGAGACAGGGAACCAAGAGACCCAGTACTTC
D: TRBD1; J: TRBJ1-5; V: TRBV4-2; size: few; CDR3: CASSYDRGENQPQHF; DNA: TGTGCCAGCAGCTATGACAGGGGAGAGAATCAGCCCCAGCATTTT
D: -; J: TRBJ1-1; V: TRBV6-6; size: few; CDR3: CASSYGGASAEAFF; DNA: TGTGCCAGCAGTTACGGGGGGGCTAGCGCTGAAGCTTTCTTT
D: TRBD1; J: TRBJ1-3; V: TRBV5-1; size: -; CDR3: CASSLGTGGSGNTIYF; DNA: TGCGCCAGCAGCTTGGGTACAGGGGGCTCTGGAAACACCATATATTTT
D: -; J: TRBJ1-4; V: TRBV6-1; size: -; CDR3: CASKRNNEKLFF; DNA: TGTGCCAGCAAGCGGAATAATGAAAAACTGTTTTTT
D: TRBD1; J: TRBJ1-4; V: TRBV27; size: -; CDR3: CASTSTGVNEKLFF; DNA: TGTGCCAGCACTTCGACAGGGGTTAATGAAAAACTGTTTTTT
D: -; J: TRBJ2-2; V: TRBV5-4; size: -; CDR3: CASSLEQGYTGELFF; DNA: TGTGCCAGCAGCTTAGAACAGGGCTACACCGGGGAGCTGTTTTTT
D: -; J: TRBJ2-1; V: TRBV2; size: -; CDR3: CASSGAGGSYNEQFF; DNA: TGTGCCAGCAGTGGCGCGGGTGGATCCTACAATGAGCAGTTCTTC
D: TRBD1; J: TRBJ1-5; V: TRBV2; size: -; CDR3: CASQGDGNQPQHF; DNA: TGTGCCAGTCAGGGGGACGGCAATCAGCCCCAGCATTTT
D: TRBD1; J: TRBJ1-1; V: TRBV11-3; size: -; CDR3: CASSTTGNAEAFF; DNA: TGTGCCAGCAGCACGACAGGGAACGCTGAAGCTTTCTTT
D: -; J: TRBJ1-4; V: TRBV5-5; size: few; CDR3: CASSLGSATNEKLFF; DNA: TGTGCCAGCAGCTTGGGGTCAGCAACTAATGAAAAACTGTTTTTT
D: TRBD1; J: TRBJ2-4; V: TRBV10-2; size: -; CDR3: CASSGDREGNIQYF; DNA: TGCGCCAGCAGTGGGGACAGGGAGGGAAACATTCAGTACTTC
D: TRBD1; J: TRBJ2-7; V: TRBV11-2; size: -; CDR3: CASSLGDRGRYF; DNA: TGTGCCAGCAGCTTGGGGGACAGGGGACGGTACTTC
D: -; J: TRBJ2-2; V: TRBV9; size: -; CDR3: CASSAVAGELFF; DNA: TGTGCCAGCAGCGCCGTCGCCGGGGAGCTGTTTTTT
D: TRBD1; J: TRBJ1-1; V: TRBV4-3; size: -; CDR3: CASSQDPGTGGLMNTEAFF; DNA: TGCGCCAGCAGCCAAGATCCTGGGACAGGGGGCCTTATGAACACTGAAGCTTTCTTT
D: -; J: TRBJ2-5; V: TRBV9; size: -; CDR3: CASSVAFGTGETQYF; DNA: TGTGCCAGCAGCGTAGCTTTCGGTACGGGGGAGACCCAGTACTTC
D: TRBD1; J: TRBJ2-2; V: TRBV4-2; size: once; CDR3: CASSPRQGSPGELFF; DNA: TGTGCCAGCAGCCCAAGACAGGGTTCCCCCGGGGAGCTGTTTTTT
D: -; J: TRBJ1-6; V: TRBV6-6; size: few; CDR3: CASTQGSYNSPLHF; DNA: TGTGCCAGCACCCAGGGCTCTTATAATTCACCCCTCCACTTT
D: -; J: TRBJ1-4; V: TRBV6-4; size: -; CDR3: CASSDSPGIPNEKLFF; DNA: TGTGCCAGCAGTGACTCCCCGGGGATCCCTAATGAAAAACTGTTTTTT
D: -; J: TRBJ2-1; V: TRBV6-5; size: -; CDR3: CASSLPSRGSYNEQFF; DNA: TGTGCCAGCAGTTTACCTAGTCGGGGCTCCTACAATGAGCAGTTCTTC
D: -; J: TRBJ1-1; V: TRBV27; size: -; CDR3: CASSLGGGTEAFF; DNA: TGTGCCAGCAGTTTAGGGGGAGGCACTGAAGCTTTCTTT
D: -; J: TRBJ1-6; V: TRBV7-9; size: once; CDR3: CASSFDQGNSPLHF; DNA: TGTGCCAGCAGCTTCGATCAGGGAAATTCACCCCTCCACTTT
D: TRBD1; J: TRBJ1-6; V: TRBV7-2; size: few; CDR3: CASSLDGTGRSPLHF; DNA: TGTGCCAGCAGCTTGGACGGGACAGGGAGATCACCCCTCCACTTT
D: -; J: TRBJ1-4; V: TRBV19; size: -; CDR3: CASSITAGRTNEKLFF; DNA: TGTGCCAGTAGTATAACCGCAGGGAGGACTAATGAAAAACTGTTTTTT
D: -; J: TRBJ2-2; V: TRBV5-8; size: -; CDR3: CASGRDPNTGELFF; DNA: TGTGCCAGCGGTCGGGATCCGAACACCGGGGAGCTGTTTTTT
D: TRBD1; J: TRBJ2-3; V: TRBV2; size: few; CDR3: CASRDRVGTQYF; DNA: TGTGCCAGCAGAGACAGGGTTGGTACGCAGTATTTT
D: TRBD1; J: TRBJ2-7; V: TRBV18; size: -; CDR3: CASSRQGRGEWYSYEQYF; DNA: TGTGCCAGCTCACGACAGGGAAGAGGGGAGTGGTACTCCTACGAGCAGTACTTC
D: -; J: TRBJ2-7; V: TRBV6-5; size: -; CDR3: CASSYSGSLYGQYF; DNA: TGTGCCAGCAGTTACTCCGGGAGCCTGTACGGGCAGTACTTC
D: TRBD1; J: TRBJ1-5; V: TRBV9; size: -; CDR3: CASSPTGGRQPQHF; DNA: TGTGCCAGCAGCCCTACAGGGGGAAGACAGCCCCAGCATTTT
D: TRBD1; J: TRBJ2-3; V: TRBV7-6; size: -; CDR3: CASGRQGAQDTQYF; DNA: TGTGCCAGCGGCAGGCAGGGGGCGCAGGATACGCAGTATTTT
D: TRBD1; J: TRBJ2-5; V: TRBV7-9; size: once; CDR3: CSSSSRTGRQSETQYF; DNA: TGTTCCAGCAGCTCTCGGACAGGGAGGCAATCGGAGACCCAGTACTTC
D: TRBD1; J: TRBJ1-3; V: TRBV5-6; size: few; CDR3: CASSLGQGVGNTIYF; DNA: TGTGCCAGCAGCTTGGGACAGGGGGTTGGAAACACCATATATTTT
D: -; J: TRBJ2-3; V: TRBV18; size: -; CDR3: CASSLQGGGTDTQYF; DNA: TGTGCCAGCTCACTTCAGGGCGGGGGCACAGATACGCAGTATTTT
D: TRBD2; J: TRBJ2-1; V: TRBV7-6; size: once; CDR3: CASSLGLAAHNEQFF; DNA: TGTGCCAGCAGCTTAGGGCTAGCGGCGCACAATGAGCAGTTCTTC
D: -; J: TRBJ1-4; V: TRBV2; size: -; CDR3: CASSPAGRGVEKLFF; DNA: TGTGCCAGCAGCCCCGCGGGGCGAGGGGTTGAAAAACTGTTTTTT
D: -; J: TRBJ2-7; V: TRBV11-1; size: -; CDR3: CASGMRRGGNEQYF; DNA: TGTGCCAGCGGGATGAGGAGGGGAGGTAACGAGCAGTACTTC
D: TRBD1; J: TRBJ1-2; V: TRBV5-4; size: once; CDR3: CASSLKDRGLYGYTF; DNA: TGTGCCAGCAGCTTGAAGGACAGGGGTTTATATGGCTACACCTTC
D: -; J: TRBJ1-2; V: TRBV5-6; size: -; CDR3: CASSLSDSLYGYTF; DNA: TGTGCCAGCAGCTTGTCGGACAGCCTCTATGGCTACACCTTC
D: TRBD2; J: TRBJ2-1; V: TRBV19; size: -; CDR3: CASTLTSGGYNEQFF; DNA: TGTGCCAGTACCCTGACTAGCGGGGGATACAATGAGCAGTTCTTC